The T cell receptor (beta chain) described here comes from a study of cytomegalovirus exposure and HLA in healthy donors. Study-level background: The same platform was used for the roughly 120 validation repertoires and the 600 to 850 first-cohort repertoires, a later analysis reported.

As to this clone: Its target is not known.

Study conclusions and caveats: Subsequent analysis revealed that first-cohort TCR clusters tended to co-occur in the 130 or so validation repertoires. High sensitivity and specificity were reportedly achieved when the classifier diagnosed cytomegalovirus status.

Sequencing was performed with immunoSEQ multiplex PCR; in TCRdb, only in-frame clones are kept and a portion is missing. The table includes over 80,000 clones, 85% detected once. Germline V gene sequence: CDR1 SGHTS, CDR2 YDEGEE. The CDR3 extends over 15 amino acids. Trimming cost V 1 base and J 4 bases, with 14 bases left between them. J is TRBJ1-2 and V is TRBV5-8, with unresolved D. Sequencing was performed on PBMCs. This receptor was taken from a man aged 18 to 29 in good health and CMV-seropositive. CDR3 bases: TGTGCCAGCAGCTTGAATTGGAATCTAGGCTATGGCTACACCTTC. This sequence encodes CASSLNWNLGYGYTF.